The T cell receptor (beta chain) described here comes from a study of OX40 agonist ivuxolimab in advanced cancers. Study summary: Ivuxolimab, an antibody acting as an agonist of OX40 (CD134), was used to treat patients. Overall study results and limits: Expanded peripheral T cells had an undetermined antigen specificity. Doses of 0.1 to 3.0 mg/kg were accompanied by clonal expansion of CD4+ and CD8+ blood T cells by week 6.

Blood got drawn at baseline, again on cycle 4 day 1, and then on cycle 7 day 1. Produced via immunoSEQ multiplex PCR; TCRdb's table is partial and in-frame only. This repertoire shows roughly 70,000 clones, around four fifths found once; its top ten account for less than 0.55%. On this clone: Its antigen remains unknown.

This CDR3 spans 15 amino acids. Trimming took off 2 bases at V and 1 base at J, with 12 bases between the two ends. Germline values: CDR1 SGHDT, CDR2 YYEEEE. This clonotype was obtained from an adult with an advanced solid tumor such as melanoma, head and neck, liver or kidney cancer. The specimen comprised CD4+ or CD8+ T cells sorted from blood, sampled in a trial of the OX40 agonist ivuxolimab. The chain links TRBV5-6 to TRBJ2-5, with D unresolved. CDR3 residues: CASSFLGSPQETQYF. CDR3 DNA sequence: TGTGCCAGCAGCTTCCTGGGGTCCCCCCAAGAGACCCAGTACTTC.